This T cell receptor beta chain was identified during a study of blood T cell repertoires in COVID-19. About the study: The cDNA or gDNA used as material had been derived from T cells, B-cell-depleted T cells, or PBMCs.

Trimming removed 3 bases from V and 8 bases from J; junction bases left unmatched: 6. Germline CDR1 GTSNPN, CDR2 SVGIG (reference sequence). The CDR3 covers 12 residues. Authors' processing steps: Amplifying reference gene primers gave estimates of nucleated cell counts. Libraries were prepared by immunoSEQ multiplex PCR; TCRdb keeps only in-frame clonotypes and omits some of them. For V, J and clone size, that table is used; D and trimming come from the DNA. The table has 200,000 or so clones, about nine tenths seen once. The chain carries TRBV30 and TRBJ1-1; 7 bases are shared with TRBD1. Sequences were obtained from peripheral blood. This receptor was identified in a man between 65 and 80 years old with acute or convalescent COVID-19. The DNA for the CDR3 is TGTGCCTGGAGCCAACGAGGGGGCGAAGCTTTCTTT. Translation: CAWSQRGGEAFF.